Detailed here is one T cell receptor beta chain. Seattle's enrolled individuals joined amid active infection and were then monitored longitudinally. The data are from a study of blood T cell repertoires in COVID-19. Study-wide background: Researchers got acute and convalescent COVID-19 samples from the United States, Italy and Spain. The cDNA or gDNA used as material had been derived from T cells, B-cell-depleted T cells, or PBMCs.

Study processing details: Amplification of reference gene primers provided the estimated nucleated cell counts. TCRdb keeps only in-frame clones here, not all; method: immunoSEQ multiplex PCR. The V and J calls and clone size are taken from that table; D and trimming were inferred from the DNA. The sample has fewer than 650,000 clones, approximately 91% seen once. This CDR3 has 16 amino acids. CDR1 is SGHRS, CDR2 YFSETQ, per germline. Trimming took off 4 bases at V and 3 bases at J, with 18 bases between the two ends. Sequencing was carried out using peripheral blood. The TCR sequence derives from a woman aged 45-65 years with COVID-19, enrolled during active disease. The gene calls are TRBV5-1 and TRBJ2-3, with D tentatively TRBD2 (6 bases). The CDR3 nucleotides read TGCGCCAGCAGCCCTCGGACTACCGGACTGACAGATACGCAGTATTTT. Its protein is CASSPRTTGLTDTQYF.